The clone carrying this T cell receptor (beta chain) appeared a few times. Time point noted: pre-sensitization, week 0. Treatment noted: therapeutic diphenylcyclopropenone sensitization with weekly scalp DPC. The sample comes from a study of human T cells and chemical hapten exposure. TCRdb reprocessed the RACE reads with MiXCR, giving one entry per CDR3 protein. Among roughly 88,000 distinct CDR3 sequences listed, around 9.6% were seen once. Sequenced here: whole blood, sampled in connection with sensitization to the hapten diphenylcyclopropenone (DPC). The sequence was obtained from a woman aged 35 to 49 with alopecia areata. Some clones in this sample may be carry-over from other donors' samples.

DNA for the CDR3: TGTGCCAGCAGCCCTTCCATAAACACCATATATTTT. It codes for CASSPSINTIYF. The chain recombines TRBV6-1 with TRBJ1-3; no firm D call. V lost 6 bases and J lost 6, with 9 bases in between. From germline, CDR1 is MNHNS and CDR2 SASEGT. The CDR3 covers 12 residues.